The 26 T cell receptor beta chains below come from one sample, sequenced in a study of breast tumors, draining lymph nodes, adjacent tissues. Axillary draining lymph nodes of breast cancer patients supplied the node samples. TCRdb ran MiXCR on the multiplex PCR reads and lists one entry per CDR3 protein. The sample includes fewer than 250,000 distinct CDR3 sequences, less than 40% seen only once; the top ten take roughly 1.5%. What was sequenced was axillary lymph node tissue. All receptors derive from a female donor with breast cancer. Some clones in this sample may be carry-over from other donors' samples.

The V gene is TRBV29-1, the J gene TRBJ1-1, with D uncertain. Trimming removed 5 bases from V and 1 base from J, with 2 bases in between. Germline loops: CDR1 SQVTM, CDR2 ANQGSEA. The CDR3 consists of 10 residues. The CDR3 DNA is TGCAGCGTTAGGAACACTGAAGCTTTCTTT. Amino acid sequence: CSVRNTEAFF. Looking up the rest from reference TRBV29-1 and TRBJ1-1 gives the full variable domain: SAVISQKPSRDICQRGTSLTIQCQVDSQVTMMFWYRQQPGQSLTLIATANQGSEATYESGFVIDKFPISRPNLTFSTLTVSNMSPEDSSIYLCSVRNTEAFFGQGTRLTVV.

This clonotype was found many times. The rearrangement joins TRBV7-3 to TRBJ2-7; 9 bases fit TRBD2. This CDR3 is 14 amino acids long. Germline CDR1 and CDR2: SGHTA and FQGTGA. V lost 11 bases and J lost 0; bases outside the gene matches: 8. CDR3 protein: CARSLAGSSYEQYF. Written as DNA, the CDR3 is TGTGCCCGTAGTCTAGCGGGAAGCTCCTACGAGCAGTACTTC.

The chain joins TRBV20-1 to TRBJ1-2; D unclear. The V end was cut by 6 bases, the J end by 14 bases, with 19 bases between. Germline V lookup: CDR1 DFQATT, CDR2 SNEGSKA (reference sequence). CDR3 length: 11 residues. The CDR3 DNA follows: TGCAGTGCAGTATACACAGAGTCTTCTACCTTC. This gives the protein CSAVYTESSTF.

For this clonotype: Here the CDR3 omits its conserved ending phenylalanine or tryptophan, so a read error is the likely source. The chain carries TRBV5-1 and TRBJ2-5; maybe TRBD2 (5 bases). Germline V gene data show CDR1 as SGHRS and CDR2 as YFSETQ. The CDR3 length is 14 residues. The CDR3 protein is CASNLDAGQETQYL. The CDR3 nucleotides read TGCGCCAGCAACTTGGATGCGGGTCAAGAGACCCAGTACCTC.

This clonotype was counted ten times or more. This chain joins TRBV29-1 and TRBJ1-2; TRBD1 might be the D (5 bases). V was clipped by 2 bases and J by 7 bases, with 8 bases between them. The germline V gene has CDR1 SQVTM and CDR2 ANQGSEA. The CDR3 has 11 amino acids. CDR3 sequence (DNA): TGCAGCGTTGAAACAGGCCGTGGCTACACCTTC. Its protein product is CSVETGRGYTF.

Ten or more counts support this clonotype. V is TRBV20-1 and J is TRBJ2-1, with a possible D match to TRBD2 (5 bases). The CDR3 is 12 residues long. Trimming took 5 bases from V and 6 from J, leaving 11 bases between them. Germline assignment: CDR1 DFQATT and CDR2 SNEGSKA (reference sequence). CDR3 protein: CSAREDGNEQFF. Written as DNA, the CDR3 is TGCAGTGCTCGGGAAGACGGCAATGAGCAGTTCTTC.

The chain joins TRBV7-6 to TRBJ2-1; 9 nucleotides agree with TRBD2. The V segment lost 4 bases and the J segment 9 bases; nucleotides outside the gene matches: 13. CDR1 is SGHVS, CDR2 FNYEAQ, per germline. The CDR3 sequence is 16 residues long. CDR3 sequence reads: CASSSGLAGWLGEQFF. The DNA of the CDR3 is TGTGCCAGCAGCTCCGGGCTAGCGGGATGGCTGGGTGAGCAGTTCTTC. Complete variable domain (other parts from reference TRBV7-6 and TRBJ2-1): GAGVSQSPRYKVTKRGQDVALRCDPISGHVSLYWYRQALGQGPEFLTYFNYEAQQDKSGLPNDRFSAERPEGSISTLTIQRTEQRDSAMYRCASSSGLAGWLGEQFFGPGTRLTVL.

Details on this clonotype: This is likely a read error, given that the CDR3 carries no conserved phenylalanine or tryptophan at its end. This chain's CDR3 is CASSGGWGEAFL. The CDR3 nucleotides are TGTGCCAGCAGCGGAGGGTGGGGGGAAGCTTTCCTT. V usage is TRBV9 and J usage is TRBJ1-1; D perhaps matches TRBD1 (5 bases). Germline V gene sequence: CDR1 SGDLS, CDR2 YYNGEE. This CDR3 is 12 amino acids long. Trimming took off 3 bases at V and 8 bases at J, with 11 bases between the two ends.

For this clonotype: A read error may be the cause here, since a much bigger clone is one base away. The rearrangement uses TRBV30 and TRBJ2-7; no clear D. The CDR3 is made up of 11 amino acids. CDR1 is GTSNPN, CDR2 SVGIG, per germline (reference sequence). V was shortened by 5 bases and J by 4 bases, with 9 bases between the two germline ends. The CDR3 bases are TGTGCCTGGGGTCGAAAATACGAGCAGTACTTC. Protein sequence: CAWGRKYEQYF.

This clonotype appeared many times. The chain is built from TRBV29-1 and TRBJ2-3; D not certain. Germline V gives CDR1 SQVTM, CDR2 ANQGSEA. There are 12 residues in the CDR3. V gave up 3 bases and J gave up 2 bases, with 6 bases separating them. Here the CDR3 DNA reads TGCAGCGTTGAGCCTCTCACAGATACGCAGTATTTT. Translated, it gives CSVEPLTDTQYF.

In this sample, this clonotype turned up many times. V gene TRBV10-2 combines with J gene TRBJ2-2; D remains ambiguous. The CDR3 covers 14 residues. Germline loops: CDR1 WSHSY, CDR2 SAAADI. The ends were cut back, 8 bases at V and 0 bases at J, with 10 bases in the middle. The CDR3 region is CASRIDANTGELFF. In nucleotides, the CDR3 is TGCGCCAGCCGGATCGACGCGAACACCGGGGAGCTGTTTTTT.

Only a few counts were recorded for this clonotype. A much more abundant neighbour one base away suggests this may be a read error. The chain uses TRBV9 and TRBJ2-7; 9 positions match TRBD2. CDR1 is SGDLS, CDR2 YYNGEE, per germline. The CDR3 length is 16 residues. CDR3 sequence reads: CASSAGEIAGAYAQYF. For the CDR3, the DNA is TGTGCCAGCAGCGCCGGGGAAATAGCGGGAGCCTACGCGCAGTACTTC.

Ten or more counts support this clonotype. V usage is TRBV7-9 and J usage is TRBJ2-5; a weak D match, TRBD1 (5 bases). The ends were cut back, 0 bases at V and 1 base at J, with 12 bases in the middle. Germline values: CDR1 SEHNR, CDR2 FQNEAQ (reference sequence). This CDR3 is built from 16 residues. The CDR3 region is CASSLAPQGSQETQYF. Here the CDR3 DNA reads TGTGCCAGCAGCTTAGCTCCTCAGGGCTCCCAAGAGACCCAGTACTTC.

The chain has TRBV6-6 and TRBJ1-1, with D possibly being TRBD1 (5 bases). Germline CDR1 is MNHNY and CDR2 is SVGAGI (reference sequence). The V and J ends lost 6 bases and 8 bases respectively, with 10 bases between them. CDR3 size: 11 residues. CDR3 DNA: TGTGCCAGCAGCCGTAGACAGGAAGCTTTCTTT. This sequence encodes CASSRRQEAFF.

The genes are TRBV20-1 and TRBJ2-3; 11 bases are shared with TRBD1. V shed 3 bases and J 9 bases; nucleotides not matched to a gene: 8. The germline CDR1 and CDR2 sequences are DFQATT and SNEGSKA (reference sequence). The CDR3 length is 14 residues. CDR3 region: CSASWDRGRGTQYF. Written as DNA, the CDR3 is TGCAGTGCTAGTTGGGACAGGGGGAGGGGCACGCAGTATTTT.

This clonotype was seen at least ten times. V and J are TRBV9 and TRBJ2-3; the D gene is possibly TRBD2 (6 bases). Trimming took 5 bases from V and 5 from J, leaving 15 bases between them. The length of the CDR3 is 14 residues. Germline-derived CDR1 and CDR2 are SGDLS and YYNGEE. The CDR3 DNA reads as TGTGCCAGCAGTGATTCGGCCGGGGGAGATACGCAGTATTTT. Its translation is CASSDSAGGDTQYF.

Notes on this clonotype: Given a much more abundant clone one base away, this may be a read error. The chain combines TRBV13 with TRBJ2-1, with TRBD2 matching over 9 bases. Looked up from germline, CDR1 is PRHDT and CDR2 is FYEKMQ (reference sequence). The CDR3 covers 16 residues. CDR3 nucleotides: TGTGCCGGCAGTATGAGGTCTAGCGGGAACTACAATGAGCAGTTCTTC. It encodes CAGSMRSSGNYNEQFF.

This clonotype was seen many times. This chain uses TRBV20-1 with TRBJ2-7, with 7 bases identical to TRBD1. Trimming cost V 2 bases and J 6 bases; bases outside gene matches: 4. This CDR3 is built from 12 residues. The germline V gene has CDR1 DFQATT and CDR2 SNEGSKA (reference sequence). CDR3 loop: CSARLGGGEQYF. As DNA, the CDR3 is TGCAGTGCTAGATTAGGGGGCGGCGAGCAGTACTTC.

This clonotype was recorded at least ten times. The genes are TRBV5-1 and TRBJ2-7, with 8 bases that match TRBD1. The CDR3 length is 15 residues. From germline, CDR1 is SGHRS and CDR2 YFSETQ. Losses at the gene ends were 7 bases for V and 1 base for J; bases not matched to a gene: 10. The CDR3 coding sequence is TGCGCCAGCGCACGAGACAGGGGAATATCCTACGAGCAGTACTTC. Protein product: CASARDRGISYEQYF.

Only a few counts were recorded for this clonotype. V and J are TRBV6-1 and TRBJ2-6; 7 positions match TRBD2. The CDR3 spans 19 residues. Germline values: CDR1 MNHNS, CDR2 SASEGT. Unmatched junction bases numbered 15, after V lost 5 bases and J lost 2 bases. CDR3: CASSHRVGSGKTGANVLTF. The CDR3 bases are TGTGCCAGCAGTCATCGGGTAGGAAGCGGGAAGACTGGGGCCAACGTCCTGACTTTC.

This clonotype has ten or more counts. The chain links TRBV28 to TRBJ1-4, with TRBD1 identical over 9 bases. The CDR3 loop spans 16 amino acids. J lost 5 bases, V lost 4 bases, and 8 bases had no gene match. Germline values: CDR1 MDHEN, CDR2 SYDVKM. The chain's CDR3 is CASSYTPGTGNEKLFF. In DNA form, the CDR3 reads TGTGCCAGCAGTTATACCCCCGGGACAGGGAATGAAAAACTGTTTTTT. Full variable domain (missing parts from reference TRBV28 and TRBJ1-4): DVKVTQSSRYLVKRTGEKVFLECVQDMDHENMFWYRQDPGLGLRLIYFSYDVKMKEKGDIPEGYSVSREKKERFSLILESASTNQTSMYLCASSYTPGTGNEKLFFGSGTQLSVL.

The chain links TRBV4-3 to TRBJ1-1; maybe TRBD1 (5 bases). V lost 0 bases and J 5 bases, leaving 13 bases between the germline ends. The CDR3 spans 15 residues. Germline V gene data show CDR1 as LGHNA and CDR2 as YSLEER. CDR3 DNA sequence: TGCGCCAGCAGCCAAGAGTACGGGGCTGGGACTGAAGCTTTCTTT. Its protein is CASSQEYGAGTEAFF.

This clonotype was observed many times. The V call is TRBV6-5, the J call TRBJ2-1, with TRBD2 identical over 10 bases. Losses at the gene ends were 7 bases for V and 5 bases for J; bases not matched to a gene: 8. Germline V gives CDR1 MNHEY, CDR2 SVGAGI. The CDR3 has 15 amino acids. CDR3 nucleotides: TGTGCCAGCAAGGTAGGACTAGCGGCCCACAATGAGCAGTTCTTC. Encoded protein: CASKVGLAAHNEQFF.

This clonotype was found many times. The CDR3 protein is CASSIVGQGRGFNQPQHF. In nucleotides, the CDR3 is TGTGCCAGTAGTATAGTGGGACAGGGGAGGGGATTTAATCAGCCCCAGCATTTT. The chain joins TRBV19 to TRBJ1-5, with 10 bases that match TRBD1. The CDR3 is 18 amino acids. The V segment lost 1 base and the J segment 4 bases; nucleotides outside the gene matches: 10. Germline assignment: CDR1 LNHDA and CDR2 SQIVND (reference sequence).

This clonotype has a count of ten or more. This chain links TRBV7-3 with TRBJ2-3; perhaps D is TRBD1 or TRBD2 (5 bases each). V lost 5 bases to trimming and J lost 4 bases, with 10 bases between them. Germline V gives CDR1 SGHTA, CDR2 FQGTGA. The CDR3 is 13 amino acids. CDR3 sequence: CASSMGRADTQYF. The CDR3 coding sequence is TGTGCCAGCAGCATGGGACGCGCAGATACGCAGTATTTT. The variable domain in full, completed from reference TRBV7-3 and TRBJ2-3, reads GAGVSQTPSNKVTEKGKYVELRCDPISGHTALYWYRQSLGQGPEFLIYFQGTGAADDSGLPNDRFFAVRPEGSVSTLKIQRTERGDSAVYLCASSMGRADTQYFGPGTRLTVL.

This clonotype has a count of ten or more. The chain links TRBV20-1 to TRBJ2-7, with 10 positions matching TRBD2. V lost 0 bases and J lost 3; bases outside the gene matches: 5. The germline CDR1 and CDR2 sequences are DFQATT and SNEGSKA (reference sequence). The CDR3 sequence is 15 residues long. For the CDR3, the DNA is TGCAGTGCTAGAGATCAAAGCGGGAGGGTCTACGAGCAGTACTTC. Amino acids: CSARDQSGRVYEQYF.